The next 8 T cell receptor beta chains were all read from a single sample in a study of monozygotic twins with inflammatory bowel disease (dated by TCRdb to between 2017 and 2020). The library was prepared using 5' RACE. Sequencer: Illumina HiSeq 2500. TCRdb reprocessed the sequencing reads and holds a single record per CDR3 protein sequence, with no DNA. The sample's table covers hundreds of thousands of distinct CDR3 sequences. The ten largest clones capture over 5.5% of the sample. The sequenced sample was blood. The receptors stem from a human donor with ulcerative colitis or Crohn's disease, or a healthy co-twin of an affected twin (not recorded which).

The chain uses TRBV20-1 and TRBJ1-2. Germline V gene lookup returns CDR1 DFQATT and CDR2 SNEGSKA (reference sequence). The CDR3 length is 14 residues. This chain's CDR3 is CSASLAETNYGYTF.

The V and J genes are TRBV11-1 and TRBJ2-7; there is no DNA to check the TCRdb D call of TRBD2. Germline assignment: CDR1 SGHAT and CDR2 FQDESV (reference sequence). CDR3 size: 19 residues. The chain's CDR3 is CASSDPLGASGSRAYEQYF.

The rearrangement links TRBV19 to TRBJ2-2; the TRBD1 assignment by TCRdb is unverifiable without DNA. This CDR3 is 14 amino acids long. Germline V gene data show CDR1 as LNHDA and CDR2 as SQIVND (reference sequence). CDR3 protein: CASTAQTGAGELFF.

The chain recombines TRBV7-9 with TRBJ2-4; TCRdb proposes TRBD1, but this gene call is untestable without DNA. Germline CDR1 reads SEHNR; CDR2 reads FQNEAQ (reference sequence). The CDR3 is made up of 17 amino acids. This CDR3 is CASSPIPGPTAKNIQYF.

The chain links TRBV19 to TRBJ2-4; TCRdb outputs TRBD2, but without DNA this stays unchecked. CDR3 size: 17 residues. Germline CDR1 and CDR2: LNHDA and SQIVND (reference sequence). The CDR3: CASSIGFDGGAKNIQYF.

The chain couples TRBV7-2 to TRBJ1-2; the TRBD1 assignment by TCRdb is unverifiable without DNA. Germline V gene lookup returns CDR1 SGHTA and CDR2 FQGNSA. The CDR3 sequence is 13 residues long. The CDR3 reads CASSFRDMQGYTF.

The chain is built from TRBV7-2 and TRBJ2-1; TCRdb's D gene call, TRBD1, goes unchecked for lack of DNA. Germline loops: CDR1 SGHTA, CDR2 FQGNSA. The length of the CDR3 is 16 residues. The CDR3 spells CASSPDRGGSYNEQFF.

The chain combines TRBV20-1 with TRBJ2-5; TCRdb calls TRBD1, which cannot be checked without DNA. The CDR3 is 16 amino acids. Germline values: CDR1 DFQATT, CDR2 SNEGSKA (reference sequence). CDR3 sequence: CSARVATGTGSETQYF.